A single sample is the source of the 29 T cell receptor beta chains below, sequenced in a study of shared clonotypes between healthy human individuals. Data came from immunoSEQ multiplex PCR; TCRdb stores just in-frame clones and leaves some out. The repertoire holds some 470,000 clones, with over 65% as singletons. The sequenced material came from PBMCs. Source of these receptors: a middle-aged woman in good health. Some clones in this sample may be carry-over from other donors' samples.

This clone was detected only a few times. V gene TRBV10-2 combines with J gene TRBJ2-5; TRBD2 agrees at 8 bases. Per germline, CDR1 WSHSY and CDR2 SAAADI. J gave up 3 bases and V 2 bases, and 8 bases lay outside the gene matches. The CDR3 has 16 residues. The CDR3 loop reads CASSELPGLGEETQYF. In DNA form, the CDR3 reads TGCGCCAGCAGTGAGCTCCCGGGACTAGGGGAAGAGACCCAGTACTTC.

The sample holds a few counts of this clone. The chain employs TRBV18 and TRBJ2-7, with TRBD2 matching 11 bases. The CDR3 contains 16 residues. Germline assignment: CDR1 KGHSH and CDR2 LQKENI. Trimming at V came to 1 base and at J to 0 bases, leaving 2 bases not matched to a gene. The CDR3 here is CASSPRSGRASYEQYF. CDR3 DNA: TGTGCCAGCTCACCACGTAGCGGGAGGGCCTCCTACGAGCAGTACTTC.

This clone was counted once. The chain recombines TRBV11-2 with TRBJ2-7, with 12 bases lining up with TRBD2. CDR1 and CDR2 from the germline V gene are SGHAT and FQNNGV. Germline trimming cut 5 bases from V and 5 bases from J; bases unmatched to any gene: 13. The CDR3 is 17 residues long. The CDR3 coding sequence is TGTGCCAGCAGCCCACAGGGCACTAGCGGGAGGCTTCACGAGCAGTACTTC. Translation gives CASSPQGTSGRLHEQYF.

The V gene is TRBV6-6, the J gene TRBJ2-3; 10 positions match TRBD2. In germline, CDR1 is MNHNY, CDR2 SVGAGI (reference sequence). V gave up 5 bases and J gave up 5 bases; unmatched junction bases: 4. The CDR3 totals 14 residues. The chain's CDR3 is CASSSSSGRDTQYF. Here the CDR3 DNA reads TGTGCCAGCAGTAGTTCTAGCGGGAGAGATACGCAGTATTTT.

The chain employs TRBV2 and TRBJ2-7; 8 bases are shared with TRBD2. Germline lookup yields CDR1 SNHLY and CDR2 FYNNEI. J gave up 7 bases and V 6 bases, and 5 bases lay outside the gene matches. This CDR3 has 12 residues. CDR3 loop: CASSQTSVEQYF. The CDR3 DNA follows: TGTGCCAGCAGCCAGACTAGCGTGGAGCAGTACTTC.

The V gene is TRBV28, the J gene TRBJ1-5; possible D gene TRBD1, 5 bases. This CDR3 spans 14 amino acids. CDR1 MDHEN and CDR2 SYDVKM come from the germline V gene. Trimming removed 5 bases at V and 5 bases at J, with 13 bases between. CDR3 protein: CASSVQGSDQPQHF. The CDR3 DNA follows: TGTGCCAGCAGTGTCCAGGGATCGGATCAGCCCCAGCATTTT.

This sequence joins TRBV18 and TRBJ2-1; tentative D call: TRBD2 (6 bases). The CDR3 is 15 amino acids. CDR1 is KGHSH, CDR2 LQKENI, per germline. V gave up 0 bases and J gave up 1 base, with 7 bases separating them. CDR3 DNA sequence: TGTGCCAGCTCACCACCGGGGGGATCCTACAATGAGCAGTTCTTC. Translating it yields CASSPPGGSYNEQFF. The full variable domain, completed using reference TRBV18 and TRBJ2-1, is NAGVMQNPRHLVRRRGQEARLRCSPMKGHSHVYWYRQLPEEGLKFMVYLQKENIIDESGMPKERFSAEFPKEGPSILRIQQVVRGDSAAYFCASSPPGGSYNEQFFGPGTRLTVL.

In its sample, this clone was seen a few times. The chain couples TRBV6-1 to TRBJ1-4, with a possible D match to TRBD1 (6 bases). V lost 3 bases and J lost 5, with 13 bases in between. The CDR3 has 15 residues. Germline CDR1 is MNHNS and CDR2 is SASEGT. The DNA of the CDR3 is TGTGCCAGCAGTGAGGAACAGGGCATAAATGAAAAACTGTTTTTT. Translated, it gives CASSEEQGINEKLFF.

The rearrangement joins TRBV29-1 to TRBJ1-2; 9 bases align to TRBD1. Germline V gene sequence: CDR1 SQVTM, CDR2 ANQGSEA. V was pared by 7 bases and J by 4 bases, with 4 bases of the junction left unmatched. This CDR3 contains 12 residues. The CDR3 is CSAVTGGYGYTF. The CDR3, as DNA: TGCAGCGCTGTGACAGGGGGCTATGGCTACACCTTC.

The CDR3 DNA reads TGTGCCTGGAGGGTGGGACAGCCCATCCATGAGACCCAGTACTTC. Protein: CAWRVGQPIHETQYF. V is TRBV30 and J is TRBJ2-5, with TRBD1 matching over 7 bases. V lost 3 bases, J lost 5 bases, and 12 bases stayed unmatched. The germline V gene has CDR1 GTSNPN and CDR2 SVGIG (reference sequence). The CDR3 has 15 amino acids.

This clone was picked up many times. This chain connects TRBV5-5 to TRBJ2-5; a weak D match, TRBD2 (6 bases). The germline V gene has CDR1 SGHKS and CDR2 YYEKEE (reference sequence). The V end was cut by 1 base, the J end by 2 bases, with 15 bases between. This CDR3 region has 16 residues. The CDR3, as DNA: TGTGCCAGCAGCTTGCGGGCGACTAGTTTACAAGAGACCCAGTACTTC. Translation gives CASSLRATSLQETQYF.

The chain uses TRBV7-8 and TRBJ1-5, with 7 bases aligning to TRBD1. The V gene end was trimmed by 0 bases and the J gene end by 6 bases; junction bases not matched to a gene: 2. CDR1 and CDR2 (germline): SGHVS, FQNEAQ. The CDR3 runs 14 residues. The CDR3 sequence is CASSLAEGAQPQHF. The CDR3, as DNA: TGTGCCAGCAGCTTAGCTGAGGGGGCTCAGCCCCAGCATTTT.

V is TRBV5-1 and J is TRBJ2-3; D gene uncertain. Trimming left V 0 bases short and J 6 bases short, with 17 bases between. This CDR3 is 16 amino acids long. The germline CDR1 and CDR2 sequences are SGHRS and YFSETQ. For the CDR3, the DNA is TGCGCCAGCAGCTTGGAGGGTCGGGCGAACCTCGATACGCAGTATTTT. Translated, it gives CASSLEGRANLDTQYF.

This clone was picked up one time. V usage is TRBV28 and J usage is TRBJ2-1; D is perhaps TRBD2 (5 bases). CDR1 MDHEN and CDR2 SYDVKM come from the germline V gene. The CDR3 consists of 15 residues. Trimming pared 3 bases from V and 2 bases from J, leaving 11 bases between. The CDR3 region is CASSLGGPTYNEQFF. The CDR3 DNA reads TGTGCCAGCAGTTTGGGCGGGCCAACCTACAATGAGCAGTTCTTC.

With regard to this clone: The sample holds other DNA sequences that translate to the same CDR3. The chain couples TRBV7-9 to TRBJ2-7, with D perhaps TRBD2 (6 bases). Trimming removed 4 bases from V and 2 bases from J, with 12 bases in between. In germline, CDR1 is SEHNR, CDR2 FQNEAQ (reference sequence). CDR3 length: 14 amino acids. CDR3 in amino acids: CASSSGTPPYEQYF. CDR3 nucleotide sequence: TGTGCCAGCAGCTCCGGGACTCCCCCCTACGAGCAGTACTTC.

This clone was detected a few times. The rearrangement uses TRBV7-9 and TRBJ1-3; D remains unclear. CDR3 size: 13 residues. Germline V lookup: CDR1 SEHNR, CDR2 FQNEAQ (reference sequence). Trimming stripped 4 bases from V and 7 bases from J, with 11 bases between. The CDR3 DNA is TGTGCCAGCAGCTCACTACAGAGGAACACCATATATTTT. Protein product: CASSSLQRNTIYF.

V is TRBV28 and J is TRBJ1-2; D unclear. Per germline, CDR1 MDHEN and CDR2 SYDVKM. The CDR3 covers 15 residues. V lost 5 bases and J 6 bases, leaving 19 bases between the germline ends. The CDR3 sequence is CASSPPVGGNDGYTF. The CDR3 DNA reads as TGTGCCAGCAGTCCCCCAGTGGGAGGGAATGATGGCTACACCTTC.

This clone was recorded once. The rearrangement uses TRBV10-1 and TRBJ2-3, with TRBD2 as a possible D gene (6 bases). CDR1 is WNHNN and CDR2 is SYGVQD in the germline V gene (reference sequence). The CDR3 is 13 residues long. V was pared by 6 bases and J by 6 bases, with 13 bases between. CDR3 in DNA: TGCGCCAGCAGCCTTGGGACTTATGATACGCAGTATTTT. It yields the protein CASSLGTYDTQYF.

The rearrangement links TRBV5-4 to TRBJ2-1; 11 bases agree with TRBD2. The CDR3 has 16 amino acids. Germline lookup yields CDR1 SGHNT and CDR2 YYREEE (reference sequence). The V segment lost 4 bases and the J segment 1 base; nucleotides outside the gene matches: 4. The chain's CDR3 is CASSVGTSGSYNEQFF. The DNA of the CDR3 is TGTGCCAGCAGCGTCGGGACTAGCGGATCCTACAATGAGCAGTTCTTC.

The chain combines TRBV7-2 with TRBJ1-2; TRBD1 is a possible D gene (5 bases). Germline V CDR1 and CDR2: SGHTA, FQGNSA. The CDR3 is 15 amino acids. The germline V and J ends were trimmed by 3 bases and 1 base, with 12 bases remaining between them. The CDR3: CASSFAQGVNYGYTF. The DNA of the CDR3 is TGTGCCAGCAGCTTCGCTCAGGGAGTTAACTATGGCTACACCTTC.

To note about this clone: An end of the junction does not agree with germline; a read error may underlie this. The chain uses TRBV7-7 and TRBJ2-1; TRBD2 matches 8 bases. The germline V gene encodes CDR1 SSHAT and CDR2 FNYEAQ (reference sequence). There are 16 residues in the CDR3. The CDR3 is CASSLGVAGPYNEQFF. In nucleotides, the CDR3 is TGTGCTAGCAGCCTCGGGGTAGCGGGGCCGTACAATGAGCAGTTCTTC.

The chain links TRBV14 to TRBJ2-7, with 9 positions matching TRBD2. Trimming took 4 bases from V and 0 from J; bases not matched to a gene: 13. The germline CDR1 and CDR2 sequences are SGHDN and FVKESK. The CDR3 runs to 18 residues. The CDR3 loop is CASSPRRGLAGDSYEQYF. CDR3 nucleotides: TGTGCCAGCAGCCCTCGGAGGGGATTAGCGGGAGACTCCTACGAGCAGTACTTC. The full variable domain, completed using reference TRBV14 and TRBJ2-7, is EAGVTQFPSHSVIEKGQTVTLRCDPISGHDNLYWYRRVMGKEIKFLLHFVKESKQDESGMPNNRFLAERTGGTYSTLKVQPAELEDSGVYFCASSPRRGLAGDSYEQYFGPGTRLTVT.

The CDR3 sequence: CASSYPSTGTDTQYF. CDR3 sequence (DNA): TGTGCCAGCAGTTACCCTTCGACAGGCACAGATACGCAGTATTTT. The chain is built from TRBV6-5 and TRBJ2-3; a possible D gene is TRBD1 (5 bases). CDR1 and CDR2 (germline): MNHEY, SVGAGI. The CDR3 loop spans 15 amino acids. V was cut by 2 bases and J by 1 base, with 10 bases left in between.

The V and J genes are TRBV27 and TRBJ2-3, with TRBD2 matching over 8 bases. Unmatched junction bases numbered 7, after V lost 8 bases and J lost 0 bases. Looked up from germline, CDR1 is MNHEY and CDR2 is SMNVEV (reference sequence). The CDR3 spans 15 residues. Written as DNA, the CDR3 is TGTGCCAGCGTACGACTAGCGTCTAGCACAGATACGCAGTATTTT. Its protein product is CASVRLASSTDTQYF.

The gene calls are TRBV9 and TRBJ2-6; D ambiguous. V was cut by 4 bases and J by 0 bases, with 8 bases left in between. Looked up from germline, CDR1 is SGDLS and CDR2 is YYNGEE. There are 15 residues in the CDR3. The CDR3 is CASSPRNSGANVLTF. Here the CDR3 DNA reads TGTGCCAGCAGCCCCCGAAACTCTGGGGCCAACGTCCTGACTTTC.

The rearrangement uses TRBV11-3 and TRBJ2-1; D gene unclear. Germline V gives CDR1 SGHNT, CDR2 YENEEA. The CDR3 spans 15 residues. V was shortened by 3 bases and J by 4 bases, with 13 bases between the two germline ends. In DNA, the CDR3 is TGTGCCAGCAGCTTTGGCAGTAGCAGATACAATGAGCAGTTCTTC. It specifies CASSFGSSRYNEQFF. The full variable domain, completed using reference TRBV11-3 and TRBJ2-1, is EAGVVQSPRYKIIEKKQPVAFWCNPISGHNTLYWYLQNLGQGPELLIRYENEEAVDDSQLPKDRFSAERLKGVDSTLKIQPAELGDSAVYLCASSFGSSRYNEQFFGPGTRLTVL.

This chain joins TRBV28 and TRBJ2-2; no reliable D call. Germline CDR1 reads MDHEN; CDR2 reads SYDVKM. This CDR3 is 12 amino acids long. Trimming took off 6 bases at V and 2 bases at J, with 4 bases between the two ends. In DNA, the CDR3 is TGTGCCAGCAGGAGCAACACCGGGGAGCTGTTTTTT. The encoded protein is CASRSNTGELFF. Looking up the rest from reference TRBV28 and TRBJ2-2 gives the full variable domain: DVKVTQSSRYLVKRTGEKVFLECVQDMDHENMFWYRQDPGLGLRLIYFSYDVKMKEKGDIPEGYSVSREKKERFSLILESASTNQTSMYLCASRSNTGELFFGEGSRLTVL.

This sequence joins TRBV7-2 and TRBJ2-1, with D hard to call. The CDR3 has 13 amino acids. Trimming cost V 1 base and J 6 bases, with 7 bases left between them. CDR1 is SGHTA, CDR2 FQGNSA, per germline. DNA for the CDR3: TGTGCCAGCAGCTTAGACGGCGTCAATGAGCAGTTCTTC. Translating it yields CASSLDGVNEQFF.

Details on this clone: Since a far larger clone is one base different, this is likely a read error. The chain couples TRBV30 to TRBJ1-4; TRBD1 agrees at 10 bases. The CDR3 sequence is 13 residues long. The germline gives CDR1 GTSNPN, CDR2 SVGIG (reference sequence). The DNA for the CDR3 is TGTGCCTGGAGTAGGGACAGGGGTGAAAAACTGTCTTTT. Amino acid sequence: CAWSRDRGEKLSF.